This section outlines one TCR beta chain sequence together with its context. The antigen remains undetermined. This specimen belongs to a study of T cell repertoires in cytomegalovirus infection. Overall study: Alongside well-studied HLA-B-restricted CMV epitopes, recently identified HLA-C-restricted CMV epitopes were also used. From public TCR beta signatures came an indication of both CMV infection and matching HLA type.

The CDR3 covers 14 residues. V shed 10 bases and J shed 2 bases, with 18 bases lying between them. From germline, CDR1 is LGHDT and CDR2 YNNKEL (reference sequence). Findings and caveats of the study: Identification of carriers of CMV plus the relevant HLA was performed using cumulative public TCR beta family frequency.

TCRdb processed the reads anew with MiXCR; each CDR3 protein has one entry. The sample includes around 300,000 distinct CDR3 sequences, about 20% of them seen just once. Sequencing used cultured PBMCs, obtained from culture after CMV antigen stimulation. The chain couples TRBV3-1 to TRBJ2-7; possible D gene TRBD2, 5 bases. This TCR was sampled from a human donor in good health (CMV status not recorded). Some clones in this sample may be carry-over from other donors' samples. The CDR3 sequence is CATQRERFPYEQYF. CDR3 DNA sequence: TGTGCCACCCAGAGGGAGCGTTTCCCCTACGAGCAGTACTTC.